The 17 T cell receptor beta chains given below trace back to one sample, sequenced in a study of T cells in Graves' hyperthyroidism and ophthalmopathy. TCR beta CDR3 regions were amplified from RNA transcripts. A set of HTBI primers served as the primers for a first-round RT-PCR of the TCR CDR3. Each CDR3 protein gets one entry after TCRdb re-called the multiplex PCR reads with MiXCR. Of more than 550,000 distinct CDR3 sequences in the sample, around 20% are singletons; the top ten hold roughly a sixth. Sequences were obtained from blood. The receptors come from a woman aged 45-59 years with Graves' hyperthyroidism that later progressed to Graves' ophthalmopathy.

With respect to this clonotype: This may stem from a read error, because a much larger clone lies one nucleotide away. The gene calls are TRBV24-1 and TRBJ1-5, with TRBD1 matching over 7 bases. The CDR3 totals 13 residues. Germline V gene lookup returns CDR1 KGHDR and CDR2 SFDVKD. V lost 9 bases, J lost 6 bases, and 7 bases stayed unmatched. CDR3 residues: CATGEGAGQPQHF. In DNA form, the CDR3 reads TGTGCCACCGGCGAGGGGGCCGGTCAGCCCCAGCATTTT.

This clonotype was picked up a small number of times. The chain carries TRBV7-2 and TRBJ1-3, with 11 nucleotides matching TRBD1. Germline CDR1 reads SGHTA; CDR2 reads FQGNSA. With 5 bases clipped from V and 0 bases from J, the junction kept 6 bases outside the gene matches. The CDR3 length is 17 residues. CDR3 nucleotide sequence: TGTGCCAGCAGCCCCAGGACAGGGGGCGCCTCTGGAAACACCATATATTTT. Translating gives CASSPRTGGASGNTIYF.

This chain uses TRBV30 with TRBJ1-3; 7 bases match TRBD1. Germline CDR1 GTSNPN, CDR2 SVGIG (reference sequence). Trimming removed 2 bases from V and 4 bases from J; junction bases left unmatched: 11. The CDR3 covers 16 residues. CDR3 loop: CAWSPRTTGLGNTIYF. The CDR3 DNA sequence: TGTGCCTGGAGTCCCAGGACGACAGGGCTCGGAAACACCATATATTTT. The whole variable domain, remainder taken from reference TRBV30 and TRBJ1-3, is SQTIHQWPATLVQPVGSPLSLECTVEGTSNPNLYWYRQAAGRGLQLLFYSVGIGQISSEVPQNLSASRPQDRQFILSSKKLLLSDSGFYLCAWSPRTTGLGNTIYFGEGSWLTVV.

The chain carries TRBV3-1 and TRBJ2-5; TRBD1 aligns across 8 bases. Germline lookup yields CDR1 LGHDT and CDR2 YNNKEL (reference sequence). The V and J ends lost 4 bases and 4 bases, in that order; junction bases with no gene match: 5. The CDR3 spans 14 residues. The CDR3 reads CASSLGQGPETQYF. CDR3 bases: TGTGCCAGCAGCCTAGGACAGGGTCCAGAGACCCAGTACTTC.

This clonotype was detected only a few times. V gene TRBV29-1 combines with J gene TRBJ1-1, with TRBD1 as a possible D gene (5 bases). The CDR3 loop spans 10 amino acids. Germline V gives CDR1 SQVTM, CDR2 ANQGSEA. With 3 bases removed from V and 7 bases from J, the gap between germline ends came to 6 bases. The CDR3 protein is CSVETVEAFF. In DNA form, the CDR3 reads TGCAGCGTTGAGACAGTTGAAGCTTTCTTT.

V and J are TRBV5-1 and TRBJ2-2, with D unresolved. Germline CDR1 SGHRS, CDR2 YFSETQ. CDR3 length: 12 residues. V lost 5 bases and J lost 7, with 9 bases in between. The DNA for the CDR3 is TGCGCCAGCAGACAGAGCCACGGGGAGCTGTTTTTT. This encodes CASRQSHGELFF. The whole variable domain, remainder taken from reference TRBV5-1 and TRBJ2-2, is KAGVTQTPRYLIKTRGQQVTLSCSPISGHRSVSWYQQTPGQGLQFLFEYFSETQRNKGNFPGRFSGRQFSNSRSEMNVSTLELGDSALYLCASRQSHGELFFGEGSRLTVL.

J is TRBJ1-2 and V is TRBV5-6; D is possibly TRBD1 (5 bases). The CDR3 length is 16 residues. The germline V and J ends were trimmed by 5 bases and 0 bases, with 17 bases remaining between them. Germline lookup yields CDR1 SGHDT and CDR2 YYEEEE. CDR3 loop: CASSLLGLGANYGYTF. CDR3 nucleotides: TGTGCCAGCAGTCTCCTCGGGTTGGGGGCTAACTATGGCTACACCTTC.

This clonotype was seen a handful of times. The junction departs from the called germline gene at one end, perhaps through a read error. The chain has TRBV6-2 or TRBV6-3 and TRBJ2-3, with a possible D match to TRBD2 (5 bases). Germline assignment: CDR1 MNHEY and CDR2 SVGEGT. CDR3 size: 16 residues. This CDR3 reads CASNYRRDIRTDTQYF. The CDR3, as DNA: TGTGCCAGCAATTACCGCCGGGATATTCGCACAGATACGCAGTATTTT.

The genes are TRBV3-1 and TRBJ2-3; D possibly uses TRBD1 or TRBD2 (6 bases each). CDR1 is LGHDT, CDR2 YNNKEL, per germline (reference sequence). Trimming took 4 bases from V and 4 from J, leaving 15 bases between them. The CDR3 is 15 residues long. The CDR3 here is CASSPIQGGSDTQYF. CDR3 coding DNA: TGTGCCAGCAGCCCCATACAGGGAGGTTCAGATACGCAGTATTTT.

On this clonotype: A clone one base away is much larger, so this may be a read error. The CDR3 bases are TGCAGTGCTCTAACAAGTACCCCCTCCTATGGCCACACCTTC. Amino acids: CSALTSTPSYGHTF. The J gene is TRBJ1-2, the V gene TRBV20-1; D is uncertain. This CDR3 is 14 amino acids long. The germline V gene encodes CDR1 DFQATT and CDR2 SNEGSKA (reference sequence).

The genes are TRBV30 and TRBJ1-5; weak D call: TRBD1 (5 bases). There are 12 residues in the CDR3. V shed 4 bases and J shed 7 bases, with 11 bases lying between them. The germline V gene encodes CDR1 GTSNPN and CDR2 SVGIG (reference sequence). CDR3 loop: CAWTQGGQPQHF. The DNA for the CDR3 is TGTGCCTGGACCCAGGGAGGGCAGCCCCAGCATTTT.

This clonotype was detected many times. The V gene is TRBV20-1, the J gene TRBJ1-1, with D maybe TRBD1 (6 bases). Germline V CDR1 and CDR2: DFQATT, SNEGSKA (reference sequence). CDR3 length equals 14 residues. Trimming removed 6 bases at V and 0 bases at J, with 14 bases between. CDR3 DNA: TGCAGTGCACCCCCGGGACAACTGAACACTGAAGCTTTCTTT. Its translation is CSAPPGQLNTEAFF.

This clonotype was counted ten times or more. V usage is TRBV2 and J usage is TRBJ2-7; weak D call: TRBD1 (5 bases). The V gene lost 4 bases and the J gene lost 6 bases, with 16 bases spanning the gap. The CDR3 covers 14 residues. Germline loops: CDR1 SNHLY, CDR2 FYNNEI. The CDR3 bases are TGTGCCAGCAGTGGGGGCAGGGCCCAACGCGAGCAGTACTTC. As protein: CASSGGRAQREQYF.

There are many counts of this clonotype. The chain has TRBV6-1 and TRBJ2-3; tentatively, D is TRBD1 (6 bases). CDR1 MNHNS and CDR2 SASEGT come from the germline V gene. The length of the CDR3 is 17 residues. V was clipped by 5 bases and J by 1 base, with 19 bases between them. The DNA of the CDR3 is TGTGCCAGCAGTACAACCTACAGGGATGGTGGCACAGATACGCAGTATTTT. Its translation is CASSTTYRDGGTDTQYF.

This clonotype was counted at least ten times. The CDR3 region has the DNA TGTGCCAGCAGTGAACAGGGTTTGGGTCAGCCCCAGCATTTT. Its translation: CASSEQGLGQPQHF. The rearrangement links TRBV2 to TRBJ1-5; TRBD1 might be the D (5 bases). Trimming removed 2 bases at V and 6 bases at J, with 11 bases between. This CDR3 spans 14 amino acids. Germline V CDR1 and CDR2: SNHLY, FYNNEI.

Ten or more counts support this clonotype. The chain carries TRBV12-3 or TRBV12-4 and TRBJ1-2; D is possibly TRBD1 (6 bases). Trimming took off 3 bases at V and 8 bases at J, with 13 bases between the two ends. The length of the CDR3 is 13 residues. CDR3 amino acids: CASSFGGHRGYTF. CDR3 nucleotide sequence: TGTGCCAGCAGTTTCGGGGGACACCGGGGCTACACCTTC.

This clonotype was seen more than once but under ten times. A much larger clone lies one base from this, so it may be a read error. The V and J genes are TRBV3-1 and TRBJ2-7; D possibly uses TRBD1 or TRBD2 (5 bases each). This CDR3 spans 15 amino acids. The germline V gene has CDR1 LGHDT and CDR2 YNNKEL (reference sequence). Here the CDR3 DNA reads TGTGCCAGCAACCAAGTCCGGGACGGAGCCTACGAGCAGTACTTC. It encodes CASNQVRDGAYEQYF.